This T cell receptor beta chain was observed in a study of blood T cell repertoires in COVID-19. As for the study in general: Researchers got acute and convalescent COVID-19 samples from the United States, Italy and Spain. T cells, B-cell-depleted T cells, or PBMCs supplied cDNA or gDNA.

This clone was observed a few times. This table comes from immunoSEQ multiplex PCR, and its TCRdb copy is limited to in-frame clones, with some not included. The data show over 10,000 clones, approximately 86% seen once. The CDR3 contains 14 residues. Germline CDR1 and CDR2: MNHNS and SASEGT. With V trimmed by 3 bases and J by 6 bases, 6 bases remained unmatched. The chain couples TRBV6-1 to TRBJ1-1; the match to TRBD1 covers 8 bases. The sequence came from an older man with acute or convalescent COVID-19. Sequencing used peripheral blood. CDR3 bases: TGTGCCAGCAGTGAGGACAGGGTGAAGGCTGAAGCTTTCTTT. Its protein product is CASSEDRVKAEAFF.